The source of this T cell receptor (beta chain) is a study of beta chain features in type 1 diabetes. Study-level results: cDNA sequencing could over-represent cells with high TCR expression. Possible PCR preference for shorter templates applied equally to patients and controls. Moderately but significantly shorter TCRB CDR3s were found in Type 1 diabetes patients in all four CD4+ subsets.

The table lists this clone with a few counts. The antigen is unknown. Trimming at V came to 4 bases and at J to 3 bases, leaving 7 bases not matched to a gene. Looked up from germline, CDR1 is SQVTM and CDR2 is ANQGSEA. The CDR3 runs 14 residues. Expressed TCRB transcripts were sequenced because the isolated RNA had all been reverse transcribed beforehand. Assay: immunoSEQ multiplex PCR; the TCRdb copy retains only in-frame clones and omits some. The sample comprises around 430,000 clones, roughly 30% of which are singletons, and more than 0.055% rests with the top ten. This clonotype was sampled from a young man in good health. V is TRBV29-1 and J is TRBJ2-5; TRBD1 agrees at 8 bases. Sequencing was carried out using naive CD4+ T cells from blood. In DNA, the CDR3 is TGCAGCGTTGCGCGGGACAGGAGTAAAGAGACCCAGTACTTC. It translates to CSVARDRSKETQYF.